These 21 T cell receptor beta chains were all obtained from the same sample, sequenced in a study of cytomegalovirus exposure and HLA in healthy donors. Primers for the PCR totalled 60 Vbeta and 13 Jbeta. Sequenced by immunoSEQ multiplex PCR; TCRdb stores in-frame clones only, minus some. Of around 130,000 clones listed, 85% to 90% are singletons. Sequencing input: PBMCs. The receptors shown here come from a woman in her 30s in good health and CMV-seropositive.

This clone was seen only once. This rearrangement joins TRBV7-9 to TRBJ2-3; 9 bases fit TRBD1. This CDR3 is 16 amino acids long. Germline trimming cut 5 bases from V and 4 bases from J; bases unmatched to any gene: 10. Per germline, CDR1 SEHNR and CDR2 FQNEAQ (reference sequence). CDR3 protein: CASSPRTGDISDTQYF. The CDR3 DNA follows: TGTGCCAGCAGCCCAAGGACAGGGGATATCTCAGATACGCAGTATTTT.

The rearrangement links TRBV19 to TRBJ2-1; 8 nucleotides match TRBD2. V dropped 6 bases and J dropped 4; count of bases not matched to a gene: 5. Germline CDR1 reads LNHDA; CDR2 reads SQIVND (reference sequence). The CDR3 covers 14 residues. The CDR3, as DNA: TGTGCCAGTAGAGCGGGGGTTGGATACAATGAGCAGTTCTTC. It yields the protein CASRAGVGYNEQFF.

The V gene is TRBV6-1, the J gene TRBJ2-7, with D possibly matching TRBD2 (5 bases). This CDR3 is 13 amino acids long. Trimming took off 3 bases at V and 3 bases at J, with 9 bases between the two ends. Germline CDR1 reads MNHNS; CDR2 reads SASEGT. Here the CDR3 DNA reads TGTGCCAGCAGTGACAGCGGCCGCTACGAGCAGTACTTC. It codes for CASSDSGRYEQYF.

The chain is built from TRBV14 and TRBJ1-1; maybe TRBD1 (5 bases). CDR1 SGHDN and CDR2 FVKESK come from the germline V gene. This CDR3 is built from 15 residues. V was pared by 6 bases and J by 8 bases, with 22 bases between. CDR3: CASRGFGQGEREAFF. The CDR3 coding sequence is TGTGCCAGCAGGGGCTTTGGCCAGGGTGAGAGGGAAGCTTTCTTT.

The V and J genes are TRBV6-5 and TRBJ2-3; TRBD2 is a possible D gene (6 bases). From germline, CDR1 is MNHEY and CDR2 SVGAGI. The CDR3 has 15 residues. V lost 4 bases and J 2 bases, leaving 13 bases between the germline ends. As DNA, the CDR3 is TGTGCCAGCAGTTTCCCCGGGGGTTTCACAGATACGCAGTATTTT. It codes for CASSFPGGFTDTQYF.

The chain links TRBV10-2 to TRBJ2-7; 8 nucleotides align to TRBD2. The junction had 0 bases not matched to a gene; V was cut back by 4 bases and J by 4 bases. Germline V CDR1 and CDR2: WSHSY, SAAADI. This CDR3 spans 12 amino acids. CDR3 DNA sequence: TGCGCCAGCAGTGCTAGCGGGTACGAGCAGTACTTC. Protein: CASSASGYEQYF.

V gene TRBV6-5 combines with J gene TRBJ1-1; 8 bases are shared with TRBD1. Germline V gene lookup returns CDR1 MNHEY and CDR2 SVGAGI. This CDR3 has 14 residues. V shed 6 bases and J 5 bases; nucleotides not matched to a gene: 8. The CDR3 loop is CASRDPRGLTEAFF. The CDR3 DNA reads TGTGCCAGCAGGGACCCCAGGGGGCTAACTGAAGCTTTCTTT.

This clone is a singleton in its sample. The chain recombines TRBV27 with TRBJ1-3; TRBD1 matches 11 bases. The CDR3 extends over 15 amino acids. Trimming took 3 bases from V and 2 from J; bases not matched to a gene: 0. Germline V gene sequence: CDR1 MNHEY, CDR2 SMNVEV (reference sequence). The CDR3 here is CASSLDRGPGNTIYF. CDR3 bases: TGTGCCAGCAGTTTGGACAGGGGGCCTGGAAACACCATATATTTT.

The chain uses TRBV28 and TRBJ2-7, with 8 bases identical to TRBD1. CDR1 and CDR2 (germline): MDHEN, SYDVKM. With 2 bases clipped from V and 0 bases from J, the junction kept 24 bases outside the gene matches. The CDR3 has 22 amino acids. CDR3 protein: CASSLVPPLSLQQGDLSYEQYF. CDR3 DNA sequence: TGTGCCAGCAGTTTAGTCCCACCCCTGAGCCTTCAACAGGGGGACCTCTCCTACGAGCAGTACTTC.

The chain joins TRBV6-6 to TRBJ2-1; 9 bases map to TRBD2. V lost 0 bases to trimming and J lost 8 bases; unmatched junction nucleotides: 8. Germline-derived CDR1 and CDR2 are MNHNY and SVGAGI (reference sequence). The CDR3 has 16 residues. The CDR3 is CASSYSGWAGGDEQFF. The CDR3 nucleotides are TGTGCCAGCAGTTACTCCGGGTGGGCGGGGGGGGATGAGCAGTTCTTC.

Here the CDR3 DNA reads TGTGCCAGCAGTCAAGAGCAGGGGATCTATGGCTACACCTTC. Its protein is CASSQEQGIYGYTF. The chain combines TRBV6-5 with TRBJ1-2, with D possibly TRBD1 on 6 matching bases. Germline values: CDR1 MNHEY, CDR2 SVGAGI. V was pared by 5 bases and J by 4 bases, with 14 bases between. The CDR3 runs 14 residues.

This clone was counted a few times. The CDR3 is CAIRDRANTEAFF. CDR3 nucleotide sequence: TGTGCCATCAGGGACAGGGCGAACACTGAAGCTTTCTTT. This chain links TRBV10-3 with TRBJ1-1; 8 bases are shared with TRBD1. Looked up from germline, CDR1 is ENHRY and CDR2 is SYGVKD. The V gene end was trimmed by 6 bases and the J gene end by 1 base; junction bases not matched to a gene: 1. The CDR3 length is 13 residues.

The chain is built from TRBV12-2 and TRBJ2-2; TRBD1, the table's D call, lacks a check against the DNA. TRBV12-2 is deemed a pseudogene. There are 19 residues in the CDR3. CDR3 sequence reads: CASRLLTGASVLDTGELFF. The CDR3 nucleotides read TGTGCAAGTCGCTTACTAACAGGGGCCTCAGTTCTGGACACCGGGGAGCTGTTTTTT.

V usage is TRBV9 and J usage is TRBJ2-7; D is possibly TRBD2 (5 bases). V was clipped by 4 bases and J by 3 bases, with 20 bases between them. CDR1 and CDR2 (germline): SGDLS, YYNGEE. The CDR3 is 16 residues long. CDR3 coding DNA: TGTGCCAGCAGCTTCCACCCAAGCCCCGGGGTCTACGAGCAGTACTTC. Residues: CASSFHPSPGVYEQYF. The full variable domain, in which reference TRBV9 and TRBJ2-7 provide the parts outside the CDR3, is DSGVTQTPKHLITATGQRVTLRCSPRSGDLSVYWYQQSLDQGLQFLIQYYNGEERAKGNILERFSAQQFPDLHSELNLSSLELGDSALYFCASSFHPSPGVYEQYFGPGTRLTVT.

This clone appeared a single time. The chain joins TRBV6-1 to TRBJ2-1; D is possibly TRBD1 (6 bases). The CDR3 is 17 residues long. Trimming took 4 bases from V and 0 from J, leaving 16 bases between them. The germline V gene encodes CDR1 MNHNS and CDR2 SASEGT. The CDR3 DNA sequence: TGTGCCAGCAGTGCCCACGACAGGAGCAGCTCCTACAATGAGCAGTTCTTC. Its translation: CASSAHDRSSSYNEQFF.

The chain joins TRBV6-5 to TRBJ1-6, with D unresolved. The germline V gene has CDR1 MNHEY and CDR2 SVGAGI. This CDR3 has 13 residues. V lost 5 bases to trimming and J lost 5 bases, with 7 bases between them. The CDR3 DNA follows: TGTGCCAGCAGTCAGAGGGATAATTCACCCCTCCACTTT. It specifies CASSQRDNSPLHF.

The chain combines TRBV6-1 with TRBJ1-2; D may be TRBD1 (5 bases). Germline V lookup: CDR1 MNHNS, CDR2 SASEGT. V dropped 7 bases and J dropped 5 bases, with 14 bases sitting between them. This CDR3 region has 13 residues. The CDR3 DNA sequence: TGTGCCAGCAATCACCCCCAGGGATATGGCTACACCTTC. This gives the protein CASNHPQGYGYTF.

The V gene is TRBV6-5, the J gene TRBJ2-5, with TRBD2 identical over 9 bases. The CDR3 contains 15 residues. Per germline, CDR1 MNHEY and CDR2 SVGAGI. Trimming took 8 bases from V and 1 from J; bases not matched to a gene: 8. The CDR3 spells CASSIAGDIQETQYF. CDR3 bases: TGTGCCAGCTCTATAGCGGGGGACATCCAAGAGACCCAGTACTTC.

The rearrangement uses TRBV2 and TRBJ1-4; 8 nucleotides line up with TRBD1. This CDR3 region has 13 residues. The V and J ends lost 5 bases and 7 bases, in that order; junction bases with no gene match: 3. CDR1 and CDR2 from the germline V gene are SNHLY and FYNNEI. The CDR3 loop reads CASSQDRGEKLFF. In DNA, the CDR3 is TGTGCCAGCAGTCAAGACAGGGGTGAAAAACTGTTTTTT.

The V and J genes are TRBV5-1 and TRBJ2-3; tentatively, D is TRBD2 (6 bases). The V end lost 5 bases, the J end lost 0 bases, and 13 bases lay between the germline ends. Germline assignment: CDR1 SGHRS and CDR2 YFSETQ. This CDR3 is built from 15 residues. The CDR3 sequence is CASRKEGLSTDTQYF. In DNA, the CDR3 is TGCGCCAGCAGGAAGGAGGGCCTGAGCACAGATACGCAGTATTTT.

This clone was detected only a few times. V gene TRBV6-1 combines with J gene TRBJ2-1; maybe TRBD2 (7 bases). V was pared by 6 bases and J by 14 bases, with 17 bases between. Germline V gene sequence: CDR1 MNHNS, CDR2 SASEGT. The length of the CDR3 is 12 residues. CDR3 amino acids: CASRVEGGGKFF. The DNA for the CDR3 is TGTGCCAGCAGAGTCGAGGGGGGAGGGAAGTTCTTC.